The clone carrying this T cell receptor beta chain was observed many times. The antigen is unknown. The sample belongs to a study of metastatic and nonmetastatic thyroid tumors. Study processing details: Clinicopathological groups supplied CDR3 differences that were used to build a distant-metastasis classifier for papillary thyroid cancer. TCRdb re-called the PCR reads through MiXCR. The V and J calls reflect TCRdb's pipeline rather than the authors' work. The sample carries more than 12,000 clones, approximately 19% recorded once. Thyroid surgery had not been preceded by any treatment in any patient. Overall study findings and caveats: Malignant thyroid tumors reportedly exceeded benign nodules significantly in TCR beta diversity, with the difference appearing in blood and tumor.

The TCR was taken from a female donor with papillary thyroid cancer or a benign thyroid nodule (not recorded which). Some clones in this sample may be carry-over from other donors' samples. Sequencing was performed on blood.

The CDR3 is CASSSRLEEAFF. The CDR3 nucleotides are TGTGCCAGCAGTTCGAGACTAGAGGAAGCTTTCTTT. This chain links TRBV28 with TRBJ1-1; no clear D. V was cut by 4 bases and J by 8 bases, with 11 bases left in between. The CDR3 length is 12 residues. Germline CDR1 and CDR2: MDHEN and SYDVKM.